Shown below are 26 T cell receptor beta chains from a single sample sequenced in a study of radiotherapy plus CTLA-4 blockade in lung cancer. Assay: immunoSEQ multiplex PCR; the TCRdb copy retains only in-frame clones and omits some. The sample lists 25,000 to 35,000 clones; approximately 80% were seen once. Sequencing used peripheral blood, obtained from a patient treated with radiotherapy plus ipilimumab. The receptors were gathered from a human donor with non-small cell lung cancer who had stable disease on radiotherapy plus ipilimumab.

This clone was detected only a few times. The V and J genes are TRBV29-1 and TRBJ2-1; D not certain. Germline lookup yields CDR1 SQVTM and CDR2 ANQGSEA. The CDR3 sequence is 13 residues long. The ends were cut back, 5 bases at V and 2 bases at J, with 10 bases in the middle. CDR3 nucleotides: TGCAGCGTTAATTCGATCGCCTACAATGAGCAGTTCTTC. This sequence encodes CSVNSIAYNEQFF.

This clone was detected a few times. Here the CDR3 DNA reads TGTGCCAGCAGCGTAAGAGGGGGGGACAGCGGCGAGACCCAGTACTTC. This sequence encodes CASSVRGGDSGETQYF. The chain couples TRBV9 to TRBJ2-5; D tentatively reads TRBD1 or TRBD2 (7 bases each). This CDR3 spans 16 amino acids. Germline-derived CDR1 and CDR2 are SGDLS and YYNGEE. V lost 1 base to trimming and J lost 5 bases, with 18 bases between them.

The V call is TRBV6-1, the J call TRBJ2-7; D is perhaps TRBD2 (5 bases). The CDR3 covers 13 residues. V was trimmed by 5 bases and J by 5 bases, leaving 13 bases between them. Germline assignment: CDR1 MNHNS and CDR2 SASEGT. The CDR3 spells CASSPRRGNEQYV. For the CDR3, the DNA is TGTGCCAGCAGTCCACGCAGAGGGAACGAGCAGTACGTC.

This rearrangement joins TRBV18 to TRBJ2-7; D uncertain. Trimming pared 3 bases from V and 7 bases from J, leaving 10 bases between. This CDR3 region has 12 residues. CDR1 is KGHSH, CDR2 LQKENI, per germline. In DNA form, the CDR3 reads TGTGCCAGCTCACCCTCCGGTGGGGAGCAGTACTTC. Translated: CASSPSGGEQYF.

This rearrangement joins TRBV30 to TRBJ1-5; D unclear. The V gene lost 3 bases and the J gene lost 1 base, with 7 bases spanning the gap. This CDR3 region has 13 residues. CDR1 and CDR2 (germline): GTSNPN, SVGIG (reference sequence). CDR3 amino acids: CAWRGGSNQPQHF. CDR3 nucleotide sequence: TGTGCCTGGAGAGGCGGGAGCAATCAGCCCCAGCATTTT.

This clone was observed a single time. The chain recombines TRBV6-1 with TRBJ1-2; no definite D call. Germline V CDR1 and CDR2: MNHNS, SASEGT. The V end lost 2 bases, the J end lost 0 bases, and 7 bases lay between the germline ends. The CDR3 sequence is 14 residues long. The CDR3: CASSEYPTNYGYTF. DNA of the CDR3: TGTGCCAGCAGTGAATACCCCACTAACTATGGCTACACCTTC.

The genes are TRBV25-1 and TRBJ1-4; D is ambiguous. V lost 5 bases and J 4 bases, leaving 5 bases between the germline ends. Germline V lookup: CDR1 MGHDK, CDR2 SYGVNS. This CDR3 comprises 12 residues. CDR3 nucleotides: TGTGCCAGCAGTCAGTATAATGAAAAACTGTTTTTT. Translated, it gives CASSQYNEKLFF. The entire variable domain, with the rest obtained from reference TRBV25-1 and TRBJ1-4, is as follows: EADIYQTPRYLVIGTGKKITLECSQTMGHDKMYWYQQDPGMELHLIHYSYGVNSTEKGDLSSESTVSRIRTEHFPLTLESARPSHTSQYLCASSQYNEKLFFGSGTQLSVL.

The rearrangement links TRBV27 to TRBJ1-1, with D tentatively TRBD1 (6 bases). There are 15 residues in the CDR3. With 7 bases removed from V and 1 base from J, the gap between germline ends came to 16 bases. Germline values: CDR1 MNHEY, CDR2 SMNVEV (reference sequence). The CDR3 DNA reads TGTGCCAGCACCAATCTCCGGGACAAGAACACTGAAGCTTTCTTT. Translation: CASTNLRDKNTEAFF.

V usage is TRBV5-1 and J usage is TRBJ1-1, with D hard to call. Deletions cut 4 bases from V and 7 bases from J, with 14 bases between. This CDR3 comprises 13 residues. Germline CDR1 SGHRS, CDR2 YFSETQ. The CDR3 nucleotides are TGCGCCAGCAGCCTGCTAGGTCCCGGTGAAGCTTTCTTT. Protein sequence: CASSLLGPGEAFF. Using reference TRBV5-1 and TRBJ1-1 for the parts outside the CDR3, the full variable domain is KAGVTQTPRYLIKTRGQQVTLSCSPISGHRSVSWYQQTPGQGLQFLFEYFSETQRNKGNFPGRFSGRQFSNSRSEMNVSTLELGDSALYLCASSLLGPGEAFFGQGTRLTVV.

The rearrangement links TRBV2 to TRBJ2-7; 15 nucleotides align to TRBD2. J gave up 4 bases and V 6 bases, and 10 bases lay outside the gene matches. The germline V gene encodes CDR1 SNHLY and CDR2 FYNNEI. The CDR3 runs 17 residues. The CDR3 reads CASSGGLAGGPDYEQYV. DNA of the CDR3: TGTGCCAGCAGCGGGGGACTAGCGGGGGGTCCGGATTACGAGCAGTACGTC.

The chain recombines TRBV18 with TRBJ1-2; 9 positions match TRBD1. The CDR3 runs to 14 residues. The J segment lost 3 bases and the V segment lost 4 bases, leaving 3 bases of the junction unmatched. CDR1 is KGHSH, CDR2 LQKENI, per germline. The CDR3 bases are TGTGCCAGCTCACGGACAGGGGTGGACTATGGCTACACCTTC. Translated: CASSRTGVDYGYTF. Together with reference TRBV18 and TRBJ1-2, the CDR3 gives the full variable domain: NAGVMQNPRHLVRRRGQEARLRCSPMKGHSHVYWYRQLPEEGLKFMVYLQKENIIDESGMPKERFSAEFPKEGPSILRIQQVVRGDSAAYFCASSRTGVDYGYTFGSGTRLTVV.

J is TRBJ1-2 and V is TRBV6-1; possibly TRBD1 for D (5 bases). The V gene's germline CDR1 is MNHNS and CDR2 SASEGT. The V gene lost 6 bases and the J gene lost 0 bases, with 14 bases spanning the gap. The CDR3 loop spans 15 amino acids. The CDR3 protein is CASSDLDNTNYGYTF. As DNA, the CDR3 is TGTGCCAGCAGCGACCTGGACAACACTAACTATGGCTACACCTTC.

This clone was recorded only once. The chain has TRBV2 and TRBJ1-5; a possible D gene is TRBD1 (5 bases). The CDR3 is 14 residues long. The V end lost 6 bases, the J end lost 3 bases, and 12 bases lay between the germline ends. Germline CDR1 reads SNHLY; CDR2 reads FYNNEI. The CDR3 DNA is TGTGCCAGCAGCCCCGGGACGAACAATCAGCCCCAGCATTTT. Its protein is CASSPGTNNQPQHF. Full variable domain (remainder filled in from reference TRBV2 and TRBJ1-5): EPEVTQTPSHQVTQMGQEVILRCVPISNHLYFYWYRQILGQKVEFLVSFYNNEISEKSEIFDDQFSVERPDGSNFTLKIRSTKLEDSAMYFCASSPGTNNQPQHFGDGTRLSIL.

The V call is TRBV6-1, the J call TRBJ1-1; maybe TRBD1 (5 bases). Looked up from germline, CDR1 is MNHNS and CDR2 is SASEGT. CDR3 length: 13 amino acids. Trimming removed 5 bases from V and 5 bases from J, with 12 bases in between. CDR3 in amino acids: CASSLQGSTEAFF. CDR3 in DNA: TGTGCCAGCAGTCTTCAGGGTTCAACTGAAGCTTTCTTT.

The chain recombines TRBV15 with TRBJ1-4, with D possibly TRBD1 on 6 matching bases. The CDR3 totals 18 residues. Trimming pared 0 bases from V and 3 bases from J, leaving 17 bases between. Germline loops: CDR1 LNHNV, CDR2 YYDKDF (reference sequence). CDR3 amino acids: CATSRDLYREKPNEKLFF. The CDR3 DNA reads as TGTGCCACCAGCAGAGATCTCTACAGGGAGAAGCCTAATGAAAAACTGTTTTTT.

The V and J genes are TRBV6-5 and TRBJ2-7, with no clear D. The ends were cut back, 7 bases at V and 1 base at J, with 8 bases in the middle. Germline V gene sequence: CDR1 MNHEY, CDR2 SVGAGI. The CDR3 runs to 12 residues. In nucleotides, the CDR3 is TGTGCCAGCACCTCCGGATCCTACGAGCAGTACGTC. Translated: CASTSGSYEQYV.

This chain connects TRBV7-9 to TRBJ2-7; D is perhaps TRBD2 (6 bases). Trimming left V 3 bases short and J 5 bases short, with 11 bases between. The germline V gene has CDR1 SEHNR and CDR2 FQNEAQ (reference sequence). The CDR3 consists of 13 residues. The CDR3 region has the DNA TGTGCCAGCAGCTTGCGGGGTGACGACGAGCAGTACGTC. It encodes CASSLRGDDEQYV.

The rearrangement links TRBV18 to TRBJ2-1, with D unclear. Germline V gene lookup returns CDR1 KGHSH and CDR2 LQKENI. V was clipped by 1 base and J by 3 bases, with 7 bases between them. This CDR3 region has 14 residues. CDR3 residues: CASSPRPLYNEQFF. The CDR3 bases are TGTGCCAGCTCACCACGGCCCCTCTACAATGAGCAGTTCTTC.

The CDR3 coding sequence is TGTGCCAGCTCACCTCAAGGGAACACTGAAGCTTTCTTT. Protein product: CASSPQGNTEAFF. The J gene is TRBJ1-1, the V gene TRBV18; D is undetermined. Germline V gives CDR1 KGHSH, CDR2 LQKENI. Trimming took off 3 bases at V and 1 base at J, with 6 bases between the two ends. The CDR3 is 13 residues long.

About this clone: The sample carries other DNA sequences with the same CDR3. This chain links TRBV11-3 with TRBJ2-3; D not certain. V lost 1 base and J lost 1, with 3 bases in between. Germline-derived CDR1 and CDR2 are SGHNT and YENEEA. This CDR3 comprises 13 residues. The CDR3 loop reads CASSLGGTDTQYF. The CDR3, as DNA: TGTGCCAGCAGCTTAGGCGGCACAGATACGCAGTATTTT. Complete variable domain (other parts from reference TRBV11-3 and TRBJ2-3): EAGVVQSPRYKIIEKKQPVAFWCNPISGHNTLYWYLQNLGQGPELLIRYENEEAVDDSQLPKDRFSAERLKGVDSTLKIQPAELGDSAVYLCASSLGGTDTQYFGPGTRLTVL.

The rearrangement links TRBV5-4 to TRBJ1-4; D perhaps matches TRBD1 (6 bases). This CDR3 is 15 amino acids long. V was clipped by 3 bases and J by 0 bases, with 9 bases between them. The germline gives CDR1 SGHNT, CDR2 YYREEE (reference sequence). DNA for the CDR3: TGTGCCAGCAGCTCACAGGGCGCAACTAATGAAAAACTGTTTTTT. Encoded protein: CASSSQGATNEKLFF.

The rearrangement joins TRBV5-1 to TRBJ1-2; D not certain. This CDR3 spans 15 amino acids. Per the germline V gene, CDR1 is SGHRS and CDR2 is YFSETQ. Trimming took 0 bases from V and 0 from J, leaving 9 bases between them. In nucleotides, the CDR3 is TGCGCCAGCAGCTTGGTGGGCACTGCTAACTATGGCTACACCTTC. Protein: CASSLVGTANYGYTF.

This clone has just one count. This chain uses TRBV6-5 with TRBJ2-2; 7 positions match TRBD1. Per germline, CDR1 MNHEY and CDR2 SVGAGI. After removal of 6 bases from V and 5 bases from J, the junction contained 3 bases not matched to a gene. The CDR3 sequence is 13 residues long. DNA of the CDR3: TGTGCCAGCAGAGCGACAGGGACCGGGGAGCTGTTTTTT. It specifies CASRATGTGELFF.

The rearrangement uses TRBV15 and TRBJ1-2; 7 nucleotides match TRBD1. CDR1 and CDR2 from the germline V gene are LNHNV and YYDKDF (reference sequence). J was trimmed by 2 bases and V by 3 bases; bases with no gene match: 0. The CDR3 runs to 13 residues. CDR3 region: CATSRGQNYGYTF. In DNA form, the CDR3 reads TGTGCCACCAGCAGGGGACAGAACTATGGCTACACCTTC.

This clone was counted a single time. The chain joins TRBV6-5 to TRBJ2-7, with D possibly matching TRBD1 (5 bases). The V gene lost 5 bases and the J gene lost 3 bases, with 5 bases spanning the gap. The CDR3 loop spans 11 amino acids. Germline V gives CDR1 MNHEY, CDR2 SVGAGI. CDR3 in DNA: TGTGCCAGCAGTGACAGCTACGAGCAGTACGTC. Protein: CASSDSYEQYV.

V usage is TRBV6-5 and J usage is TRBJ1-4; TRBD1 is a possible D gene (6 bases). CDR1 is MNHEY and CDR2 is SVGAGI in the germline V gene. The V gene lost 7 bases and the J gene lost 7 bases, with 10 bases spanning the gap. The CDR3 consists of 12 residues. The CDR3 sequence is CASNRVGEKLFF. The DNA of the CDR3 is TGTGCCAGCAACAGGGTTGGTGAAAAACTGTTTTTT.